The 27 T cell receptor beta chains reported below all come from one sample, sequenced in a study of blood T cell repertoires in COVID-19. Assay used: immunoSEQ multiplex PCR; TCRdb lists only in-frame clones, some missing. The repertoire has roughly 120,000 clones, around three quarters of them found once; the top ten carry 3% to 4.5%. The sample comprised peripheral blood. The receptors stem from a woman of 80 years or more with acute or convalescent COVID-19.

This chain joins TRBV25-1 and TRBJ2-7; 8 bases align to TRBD1. The ends lost 2 bases at V and 5 bases at J; junction bases unmatched: 8. Germline CDR1 is MGHDK and CDR2 is SYGVNS. This CDR3 comprises 15 residues. The chain's CDR3 is CASSETRTGFDEQYF. The CDR3 coding sequence is TGTGCCAGCAGTGAAACCCGGACAGGGTTCGACGAGCAGTACTTC.

The J gene is TRBJ2-3, the V gene TRBV5-1, with D maybe TRBD2 (5 bases). Germline CDR1 and CDR2: SGHRS and YFSETQ. V dropped 1 base and J dropped 4 bases, with 13 bases sitting between them. The CDR3 sequence is 15 residues long. In DNA, the CDR3 is TGCGCCAGCAGCTTGCTGACTGGAGGAGCAGATACGCAGTATTTT. Translating gives CASSLLTGGADTQYF.

The chain recombines TRBV7-8 with TRBJ2-3, with 14 nucleotides matching TRBD2. The germline V gene encodes CDR1 SGHVS and CDR2 FQNEAQ. CDR3 size: 17 residues. The V segment lost 5 bases and the J segment 4 bases; nucleotides outside the gene matches: 8. The CDR3 spells CASSRGTSGGQADTQYF. CDR3 DNA sequence: TGTGCCAGCAGCCGAGGGACTAGCGGGGGTCAGGCAGATACGCAGTATTTT.

The chain is built from TRBV30 and TRBJ2-1; 12 bases match TRBD2. This CDR3 is built from 12 residues. V lost 6 bases to trimming and J lost 8 bases; unmatched junction nucleotides: 2. Germline V gives CDR1 GTSNPN, CDR2 SVGIG (reference sequence). The CDR3 is CACLAGGYEQFF. In DNA, the CDR3 is TGTGCCTGCCTAGCGGGAGGGTATGAGCAGTTCTTC.

The count of this clone is one. V gene TRBV5-1 combines with J gene TRBJ2-5; 9 bases match TRBD2. In germline, CDR1 is SGHRS, CDR2 YFSETQ. Trimming cost V 3 bases and J 3 bases; bases outside gene matches: 6. The CDR3 runs 15 residues. CDR3 sequence (DNA): TGCGCCAGCAGCTCCGGGACTAGCACCGAAGAGACCCAGTACTTC. Residues: CASSSGTSTEETQYF.

V usage is TRBV13 and J usage is TRBJ2-7; TRBD2 matches at 13 bases. Germline V gene sequence: CDR1 PRHDT, CDR2 FYEKMQ (reference sequence). Losses at the gene ends were 4 bases for V and 5 bases for J; bases not matched to a gene: 5. This CDR3 contains 15 residues. The CDR3 DNA follows: TGTGCCAGCAGCTCGCCGACTAGCGGGAGGAACGAGCAGTACTTC. This codes for CASSSPTSGRNEQYF.

The chain combines TRBV6-5 with TRBJ2-7, with TRBD1 identical over 8 bases. V trimming: 8 bases; J trimming: 2 bases; junction bases outside the gene matches: 5. In germline, CDR1 is MNHEY, CDR2 SVGAGI. The CDR3 totals 13 residues. Here the CDR3 DNA reads TGTGCCAGCTACAGGGGGTCCCCCTACGAGCAGTACTTC. This codes for CASYRGSPYEQYF.

V and J are TRBV7-2 and TRBJ2-1; D ambiguous. Germline values: CDR1 SGHTA, CDR2 FQGNSA. Trimming removed 1 base at V and 0 bases at J, with 4 bases between. This CDR3 contains 14 residues. The CDR3 protein is CASSLDSSYNEQFF. DNA for the CDR3: TGTGCCAGCAGCTTAGACAGCTCCTACAATGAGCAGTTCTTC.

The rearrangement joins TRBV3-1 (or the pseudogene TRBV3-2) to TRBJ1-5; weak D call: TRBD1 (5 bases). The germline V and J ends were trimmed by 4 bases and 3 bases, with 10 bases remaining between them. The CDR3 totals 14 residues. Per germline, CDR1 LGHDT and CDR2 YNNKEL (reference sequence). The CDR3 nucleotides are TGTGCCAGCAGCCCCGGGGGGTCCAATCAGCCCCAGCATTTT. Its translation: CASSPGGSNQPQHF.

The sample holds a few counts of this clone. The V gene is TRBV7-9, the J gene TRBJ1-2; D might be TRBD1 (6 bases). The germline gives CDR1 SEHNR, CDR2 FQNEAQ (reference sequence). The V end lost 0 bases, the J end lost 4 bases, and 9 bases lay between the germline ends. The CDR3 consists of 14 residues. CDR3 bases: TGTGCCAGCAGCTTAGCCGGACAGATCTATGGCTACACCTTC. This gives the protein CASSLAGQIYGYTF.

This clone was found once. The chain carries TRBV4-1 and TRBJ1-6; D perhaps matches TRBD1 (5 bases). The V end was cut by 1 base, the J end by 4 bases, with 8 bases between. The CDR3 sequence is 15 residues long. Germline-derived CDR1 and CDR2 are MGHRA and YSYEKL. The CDR3 sequence is CASSQADMYNSPLHF. The CDR3 region has the DNA TGCGCCAGCAGCCAAGCGGACATGTATAATTCACCCCTCCACTTT.

This clone turned up a few times. V gene TRBV10-1 combines with J gene TRBJ1-2; weak D call: TRBD1 (6 bases). Germline values: CDR1 WNHNN, CDR2 SYGVQD (reference sequence). This CDR3 has 12 amino acids. V was shortened by 10 bases and J by 1 base, with 10 bases between the two germline ends. CDR3 residues: CANLGGNYGYTF. The CDR3 nucleotides read TGCGCCAACCTAGGGGGTAACTATGGCTACACCTTC.

The chain carries TRBV5-8 and TRBJ2-7; perhaps TRBD1 as D (7 bases). The CDR3 sequence is 15 residues long. Germline V CDR1 and CDR2: SGHTS, YDEGEE. Trimming left V 3 bases short and J 5 bases short, with 18 bases between. The CDR3 loop is CASSSTGEVGDEQYF. The CDR3 DNA follows: TGTGCCAGCAGCTCCACAGGGGAGGTCGGCGACGAGCAGTACTTC.

The gene calls are TRBV7-2 and TRBJ1-2, with 7 nucleotides matching TRBD1. Germline V CDR1 and CDR2: SGHTA, FQGNSA. The CDR3 loop spans 12 amino acids. V lost 6 bases, J lost 8 bases, and 6 bases stayed unmatched. The CDR3 region is CASRGQGGGYTF. CDR3 sequence (DNA): TGTGCCAGCAGGGGCCAGGGGGGAGGCTACACCTTC.

In this sample, this clone turned up a few times. The gene calls are TRBV13 and TRBJ1-2, with a tentative D call TRBD1 (5 bases). Trimming removed 2 bases from V and 5 bases from J, with 6 bases in between. CDR1 PRHDT and CDR2 FYEKMQ come from the germline V gene (reference sequence). This CDR3 is 12 amino acids long. CDR3 DNA: TGTGCCAGCAGCTTACAGGGATATGGCTACACCTTC. The encoded protein is CASSLQGYGYTF.

CDR3 loop: CASSSRQGGSEAFF. CDR3 bases: TGTGCCAGCAGCTCCCGACAGGGTGGGTCTGAAGCTTTCTTT. The V gene is TRBV28, the J gene TRBJ1-1; 7 bases agree with TRBD1. The CDR3 is 14 residues long. Trimming at V came to 6 bases and at J to 6 bases, leaving 10 bases not matched to a gene. CDR1 and CDR2 (germline): MDHEN, SYDVKM. The complete variable domain, with remaining parts taken from reference TRBV28 and TRBJ1-1, reads DVKVTQSSRYLVKRTGEKVFLECVQDMDHENMFWYRQDPGLGLRLIYFSYDVKMKEKGDIPEGYSVSREKKERFSLILESASTNQTSMYLCASSSRQGGSEAFFGQGTRLTVV.

The chain couples TRBV27 to TRBJ2-1; 7 bases align to TRBD1. The CDR3 has 16 amino acids. V dropped 5 bases and J dropped 6; count of bases not matched to a gene: 13. Germline-derived CDR1 and CDR2 are MNHEY and SMNVEV (reference sequence). The CDR3 sequence: CASSPNGQVVVNEQFF. The CDR3 DNA reads TGTGCCAGCAGTCCCAACGGACAGGTGGTAGTCAATGAGCAGTTCTTC.

The chain combines TRBV18 with TRBJ1-1; 10 bases align to TRBD1. The CDR3 sequence is 19 residues long. CDR1 and CDR2 from the germline V gene are KGHSH and LQKENI. After removal of 3 bases from V and 4 bases from J, the junction contained 17 bases not matched to a gene. The CDR3 region has the DNA TGTGCCAGCTCACCTCGATCATCGCTGGGACAGGGGAGTGGCACTGAAGCTTTCTTT. This translates into CASSPRSSLGQGSGTEAFF. Looking up the rest from reference TRBV18 and TRBJ1-1 gives the full variable domain: NAGVMQNPRHLVRRRGQEARLRCSPMKGHSHVYWYRQLPEEGLKFMVYLQKENIIDESGMPKERFSAEFPKEGPSILRIQQVVRGDSAAYFCASSPRSSLGQGSGTEAFFGQGTRLTVV.

CDR3: CASSLGALSSYEQYF. The DNA of the CDR3 is TGTGCCAGCAGCTTAGGGGCCCTAAGCTCCTACGAGCAGTACTTC. The chain carries TRBV5-8 and TRBJ2-7; weak D call: TRBD1 (5 bases). The CDR3 contains 15 residues. The germline gives CDR1 SGHTS, CDR2 YDEGEE. V shed 2 bases and J shed 0 bases, with 12 bases lying between them.

This clone was counted once. This chain uses TRBV30 with TRBJ1-6; 8 bases line up with TRBD1. The J segment lost 6 bases and the V segment lost 7 bases, leaving 8 bases of the junction unmatched. The germline gives CDR1 GTSNPN, CDR2 SVGIG (reference sequence). The CDR3 totals 14 residues. This CDR3 reads CAYSTGELNSPLHF. The CDR3 DNA sequence: TGTGCCTACTCGACAGGGGAACTTAATTCACCCCTCCACTTT.

The J gene is TRBJ1-6, the V gene TRBV3-1 (or the pseudogene TRBV3-2); TRBD1 is a possible D gene (6 bases). The CDR3 is 17 amino acids. Germline V CDR1 and CDR2: LGHDT, YNNKEL (reference sequence). The V end lost 1 base, the J end lost 2 bases, and 12 bases lay between the germline ends. The DNA of the CDR3 is TGTGCCAGCAGCCAAGGGTCACAGGGAACCTATAATTCACCCCTCCACTTT. It specifies CASSQGSQGTYNSPLHF.

V usage is TRBV11-2 and J usage is TRBJ2-7; 13 positions match TRBD2. There are 18 residues in the CDR3. From germline, CDR1 is SGHAT and CDR2 FQNNGV. V shed 4 bases, J shed 3 bases, and the junction held 12 bases outside the gene matches. DNA for the CDR3: TGTGCCAGCAGCTCTCGGACTAGCGGGGGCGGGCTTTACTACGAGCAGTACTTC. Translating gives CASSSRTSGGGLYYEQYF.

This chain links TRBV19 with TRBJ2-2; weak D call: TRBD1 (6 bases). The CDR3 has 13 amino acids. Germline CDR1 is LNHDA and CDR2 is SQIVND (reference sequence). Deletions cut 3 bases from V and 6 bases from J, with 8 bases between. The CDR3 sequence: CASSMSGAGELFF. The CDR3 DNA reads as TGTGCCAGTAGTATGTCAGGGGCCGGGGAGCTGTTTTTT.

The rearrangement joins TRBV9 to TRBJ2-3; 8 bases map to TRBD2. The germline V gene encodes CDR1 SGDLS and CDR2 YYNGEE. Germline trimming cut 0 bases from V and 4 bases from J; bases unmatched to any gene: 7. The CDR3 covers 16 residues. CDR3 sequence reads: CASSVVAGNGADTQYF. DNA of the CDR3: TGTGCCAGCAGCGTAGTAGCGGGGAATGGCGCAGATACGCAGTATTTT.

The V gene is TRBV7-2, the J gene TRBJ2-3; 7 bases are shared with TRBD2. The CDR3 runs 13 residues. V lost 10 bases, J lost 4 bases, and 8 bases stayed unmatched. Germline values: CDR1 SGHTA, CDR2 FQGNSA. CDR3 sequence (DNA): TGTGCCATTCGTAGGGCGGGGGCAGATACGCAGTATTTT. Translating it yields CAIRRAGADTQYF.

V and J are TRBV6-2 or TRBV6-3 and TRBJ2-2, with D perhaps TRBD1 (5 bases). Germline CDR1 MNHEY, CDR2 SVGEGT. The CDR3 sequence is 14 residues long. With 5 bases removed from V and 5 bases from J, the gap between germline ends came to 12 bases. The CDR3 region has the DNA TGTGCCAGCAGTCTCCAGGGATGGACCGGGGAGCTGTTTTTT. Translated, it gives CASSLQGWTGELFF.

The chain combines TRBV4-1 with TRBJ2-7; D perhaps matches TRBD1 (6 bases). This CDR3 has 19 amino acids. V was pared by 2 bases and J by 1 base, with 24 bases between. Germline-derived CDR1 and CDR2 are MGHRA and YSYEKL. The chain's CDR3 is CASSQYGRQDRDTSYEQYF. DNA of the CDR3: TGCGCCAGCAGCCAATACGGTAGGCAGGACCGGGACACTTCCTACGAGCAGTACTTC.